Listed below are T cell receptor beta chains from one sample, sequenced in a study of T cell responses to AZD1222 COVID-19 vaccine. TCRdb's copy holds only in-frame clones and misses some; the assay was immunoSEQ multiplex PCR. The sample carries roughly 120,000 clones, approximately 88% recorded once. The sample consisted of peripheral blood, taken 28 days after the second AZD1222 dose. These receptors all come from an adult who received the AZD1222 COVID-19 vaccine. The CDR3 runs from the conserved cysteine through the conserved F or W. A D gene is named only where the DNA matches it firmly. The size of a clone is reported for some rows only, either as once, few or many, or as a class for expanded clones.

CDR3nt | CDR3aa | j_gene | d_gene | abundance | len | v_gene
TGTGCCAGCAGCTTAGTAACGGGCACAGATACGCAGTATTTT | CASSLVTGTDTQYF | TRBJ2-3 | . | . | 14 | TRBV7-2
TGTGCCAGTAGCCCCCCCGGACAGGGGAGAATGAACACTGAAGCTTTCTTT | CASSPPGQGRMNTEAFF | TRBJ1-1 | TRBD1 | many | 17 | TRBV19
TGTGCCAGCTCTCCGAACAGTGACAATGAGCAGTTCTTC | CASSPNSDNEQFF | TRBJ2-1 | . | . | 13 | TRBV18
TGTGCCAGCAGCCTCGGGGACAGCGCAACTGAAGCTTTCTTT | CASSLGDSATEAFF | TRBJ1-1 | TRBD1 | . | 14 | TRBV3-1/TRBV3-2
TGTGCCAGCAGCCACTCCGACAGGGGGCTTTACACTGAAGCTTTCTTT | CASSHSDRGLYTEAFF | TRBJ1-1 | TRBD1 | . | 16 | TRBV7-9
TGTGCCAGCAGCGTAACCCGGTTGTTGGTTTTC | CASSVTRLLVF | TRBJ2-7 | . | . | 11 | TRBV11-2
TGTGCCAGTAGAGGTCCTTTTAGCTACGAGCAGTACTTC | CASRGPFSYEQYF | TRBJ2-7 | . | once | 13 | TRBV6-5
TGTGCCAGCAGCCCCCGGGGGCAGGTTGGCTACACCTTC | CASSPRGQVGYTF | TRBJ1-2 | . | once | 13 | TRBV12-3/TRBV12-4
TGTGCCAGCAGCTTGCCCAGGATCGACAGGGAGCAAGGCTACACCTTC | CASSLPRIDREQGYTF | TRBJ1-2 | TRBD1 | once | 16 | TRBV13
TGCGCCAGCAGCTGGACAGCGAACACCGGGGAGCTGTTTTTT | CASSWTANTGELFF | TRBJ2-2 | . | . | 14 | TRBV5-1
TGTGCCACCAGTGACCCCCGGACAGGGGGAGTCGGGGAGCTGTTTTTT | CATSDPRTGGVGELFF | TRBJ2-2 | TRBD1 | . | 16 | TRBV24-1
TGTGCCAGCAGCTTTCGAGCCAACACAGATACGCAGTATTTT | CASSFRANTDTQYF | TRBJ2-3 | . | . | 14 | TRBV7-2
TGTGCCAGCAGGCGACGGGATGCCTACGAGCAGTACTTC | CASRRRDAYEQYF | TRBJ2-7 | . | . | 13 | TRBV7-8
TGTGCCAGTAGCCGAGACAGGGATTACGAGCAGTACTTC | CASSRDRDYEQYF | TRBJ2-7 | TRBD1 | few | 13 | TRBV19
TGTGCCACCAGCACATACACGGGATCAGGGGAGACCCAGTACTTC | CATSTYTGSGETQYF | TRBJ2-5 | . | few | 15 | TRBV15
TGTGCCACCAGCAGGATATCTCCCCAAGAGCAGTACTTC | CATSRISPQEQYF | TRBJ2-7 | . | . | 13 | TRBV15
TGTGCCAGCAGCCTTCCCGGGACGGTCACCGGGGAGCTGTTTTTT | CASSLPGTVTGELFF | TRBJ2-2 | . | . | 15 | TRBV5-4
TGCAGTGCTGGCGGACAGACCGGCTACACCTTC | CSAGGQTGYTF | TRBJ1-2 | . | . | 11 | TRBV20-1
TGTGCCAGCAGCCAAGATTCCACAGGGGCCTATGGCTACACCTTC | CASSQDSTGAYGYTF | TRBJ1-2 | TRBD1 | once | 15 | TRBV3-1/TRBV3-2
TGTGCCAGCCGGACAGCGAACACCGGGGAGCTGTTTTTT | CASRTANTGELFF | TRBJ2-2 | . | once | 13 | TRBV19
TGTGCCAGCAGCCGGGACAGCTTAAACACTGAAGCTTTCTTT | CASSRDSLNTEAFF | TRBJ1-1 | TRBD1 | . | 14 | TRBV7-9
TGTGCCAGCAGCTTAGAAGCCGGCCGCTGCCCTTTT | CASSLEAGRCPF | TRBJ1-1 | . | . | 12 | TRBV7-9
TGTGCCAGCAGTCCAGGACTAGCGGGGTACCAAGAGACCCAGTACTTC | CASSPGLAGYQETQYF | TRBJ2-5 | TRBD2 | . | 16 | TRBV28
TGTGCCAGCAGCACCTCCGGGACTAGCGGGGAGCTGTTTTTT | CASSTSGTSGELFF | TRBJ2-2 | TRBD2 | . | 14 | TRBV13
TGTGCCAGCAGCTTAGAGGGTCAGGCCTTGGCCCCCTTCTTT | CASSLEGQALAPFF | TRBJ1-6 | . | . | 14 | TRBV11-2
TGTGCCAGCTCAGGTTGGACTAGCGGGGTCGACAATGAGCAGTTCTTC | CASSGWTSGVDNEQFF | TRBJ2-1 | TRBD2 | once | 16 | TRBV18
TGTGCCAGCAGTTACAGGTGGGGCCAAGAGACCCAGTACTTC | CASSYRWGQETQYF | TRBJ2-5 | . | . | 14 | TRBV6-2/TRBV6-3
TGTGCCAGCAGTGAAGACAGGGCCCGATACTCTGGAAACACCATATATTTT | CASSEDRARYSGNTIYF | TRBJ1-3 | . | . | 17 | TRBV6-1
TGTGCCAGCATGGAGACAGGGAACTATGGCTACACCTTC | CASMETGNYGYTF | TRBJ1-2 | TRBD1 | . | 13 | TRBV2
TGTGCCAGCAGCTCGCTAGCGGAAGTGGGCAATGAGCAGTTCTTC | CASSSLAEVGNEQFF | TRBJ2-1 | TRBD2 | once | 15 | TRBV7-9
TGTGCCAGCAGCAATCGACTAGCGGGCACAGATACGCAGTATTTT | CASSNRLAGTDTQYF | TRBJ2-3 | TRBD2 | . | 15 | TRBV9
TGTGCCAGTAGTACCAATCGACAGATTAACTATGGCTACACCTTC | CASSTNRQINYGYTF | TRBJ1-2 | . | . | 15 | TRBV19
TGTGCTAGTGGTTACGCGGAGCATAATTCACCCCTCCACTTT | CASGYAEHNSPLHF | TRBJ1-6 | . | . | 14 | TRBV12-5
TGCGCCAGCAGTGAAGGGGGAGGTACTGAAGCTTTCTTT | CASSEGGGTEAFF | TRBJ1-1 | . | . | 13 | TRBV10-1
TGTGCCAGCAGCTTCGGGACAGGCCCTGGAAACACCATATATTTT | CASSFGTGPGNTIYF | TRBJ1-3 | TRBD1 | . | 15 | TRBV7-2
TGTGCCAGCAGTTACGGACAGCGGAATTCACCCCTCCACTTT | CASSYGQRNSPLHF | TRBJ1-6 | . | . | 14 | TRBV6-2/TRBV6-3
TGTGCCAGCAGTTTAGAGGCCGCGGGTGGCTACACCTTC | CASSLEAAGGYTF | TRBJ1-2 | . | . | 13 | TRBV27
TGTGCCAGCAGCGCGGGACTGGCAGAGAGCACAGATACGCAGTATTTT | CASSAGLAESTDTQYF | TRBJ2-3 | . | few | 16 | TRBV11-3
TGTGCCAGCAGCTGGGCCGGTGGAGGTGGCACCGGGGAGCTGTTTTTT | CASSWAGGGGTGELFF | TRBJ2-2 | . | . | 16 | TRBV5-6
TGTGCCAGCAGTCCACTCGAGGATTCACCCCTCCACTTT | CASSPLEDSPLHF | TRBJ1-6 | . | . | 13 | TRBV12-3/TRBV12-4
TGCAGTGCGTCGGACTTCGATGGCTACACCTTC | CSASDFDGYTF | TRBJ1-2 | . | . | 11 | TRBV20-1
TGTGCCAGCAGCCAAGAGGACAGGGCGGCGGGCTACACCTTC | CASSQEDRAAGYTF | TRBJ1-2 | TRBD1 | . | 14 | TRBV3-1/TRBV3-2